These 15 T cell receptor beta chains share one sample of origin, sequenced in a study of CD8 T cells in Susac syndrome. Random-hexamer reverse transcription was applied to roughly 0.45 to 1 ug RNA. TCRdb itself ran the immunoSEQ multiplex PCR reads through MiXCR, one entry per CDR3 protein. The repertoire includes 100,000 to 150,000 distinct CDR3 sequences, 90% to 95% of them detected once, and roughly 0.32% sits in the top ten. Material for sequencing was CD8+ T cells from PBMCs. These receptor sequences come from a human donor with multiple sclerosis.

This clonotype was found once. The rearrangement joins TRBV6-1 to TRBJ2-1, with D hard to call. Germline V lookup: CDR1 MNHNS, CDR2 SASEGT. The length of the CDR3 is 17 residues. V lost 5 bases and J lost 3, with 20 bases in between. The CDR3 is CASSLGRPQSFYNEQFF. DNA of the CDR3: TGTGCCAGCAGTCTGGGCCGACCCCAATCCTTCTACAATGAGCAGTTCTTC.

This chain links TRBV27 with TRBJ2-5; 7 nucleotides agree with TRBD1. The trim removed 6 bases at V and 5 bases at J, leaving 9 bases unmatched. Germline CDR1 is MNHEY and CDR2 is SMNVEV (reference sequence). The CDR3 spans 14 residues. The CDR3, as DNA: TGTGCCAGCAGACCCAGGACAGGTTGGGAGACCCAGTACTTC. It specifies CASRPRTGWETQYF.

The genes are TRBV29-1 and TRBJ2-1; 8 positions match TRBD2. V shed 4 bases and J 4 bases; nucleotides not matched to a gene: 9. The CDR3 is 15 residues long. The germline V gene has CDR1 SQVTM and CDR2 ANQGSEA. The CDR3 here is CSVGTGTRNYNEQFF. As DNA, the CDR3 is TGCAGCGTTGGTACCGGGACTAGAAATTACAATGAGCAGTTCTTC.

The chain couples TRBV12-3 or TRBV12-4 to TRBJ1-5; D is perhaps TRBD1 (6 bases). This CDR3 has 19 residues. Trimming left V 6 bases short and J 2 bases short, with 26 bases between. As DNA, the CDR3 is TGTGCCAGCAGCCCACCGGGCGGGGGGGGCCCTTTAGGCAATCAGCCCCAGCATTTT. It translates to CASSPPGGGGPLGNQPQHF.

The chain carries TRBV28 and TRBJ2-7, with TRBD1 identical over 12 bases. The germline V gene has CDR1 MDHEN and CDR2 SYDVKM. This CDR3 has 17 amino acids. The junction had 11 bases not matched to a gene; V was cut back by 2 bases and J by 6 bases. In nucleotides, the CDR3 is TGTGCCAGCAGTTTAGCCGGGACAGGGGGCGTATACTGCGAGCAGTACTTC. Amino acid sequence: CASSLAGTGGVYCEQYF.

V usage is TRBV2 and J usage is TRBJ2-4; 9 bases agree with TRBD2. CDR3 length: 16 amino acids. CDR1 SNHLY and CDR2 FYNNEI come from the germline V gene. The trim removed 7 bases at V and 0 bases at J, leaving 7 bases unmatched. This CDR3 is CASKLGLALAKNIQYF. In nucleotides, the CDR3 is TGTGCCAGCAAGTTGGGACTAGCCCTAGCCAAAAACATTCAGTACTTC.

This chain's CDR3 is CASSIDTQLHNEQFF. The CDR3, as DNA: TGCGCCAGCAGCATCGACACCCAGCTTCACAATGAGCAGTTCTTC. The chain carries TRBV5-1 and TRBJ2-1; D is ambiguous. CDR1 is SGHRS, CDR2 YFSETQ, per germline. Trimming removed 4 bases from V and 5 bases from J, with 16 bases in between. This CDR3 has 15 residues.

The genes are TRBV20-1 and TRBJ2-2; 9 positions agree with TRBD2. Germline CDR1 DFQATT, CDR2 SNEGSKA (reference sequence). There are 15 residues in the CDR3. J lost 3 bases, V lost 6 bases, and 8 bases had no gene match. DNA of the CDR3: TGCAGTGCCCGAATAGCGGGAGAGTACACCGGGGAGCTGTTTTTT. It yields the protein CSARIAGEYTGELFF.

CDR3 in amino acids: CSARDVQGNTGELFF. DNA for the CDR3: TGCAGTGCTAGAGATGTTCAGGGGAACACCGGGGAGCTGTTTTTT. This chain links TRBV20-1 with TRBJ2-2, with D tentatively TRBD1 (5 bases). The germline V and J ends were trimmed by 0 bases and 1 base, with 9 bases remaining between them. Germline V gene data show CDR1 as DFQATT and CDR2 as SNEGSKA (reference sequence). The CDR3 sequence is 15 residues long.

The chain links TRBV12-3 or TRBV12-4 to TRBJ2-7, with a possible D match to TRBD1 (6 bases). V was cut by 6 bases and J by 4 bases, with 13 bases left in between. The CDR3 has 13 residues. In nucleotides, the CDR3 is TGTGCCAGCAGCTATGGACAGCTTTACGAGCAGTACTTC. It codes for CASSYGQLYEQYF.

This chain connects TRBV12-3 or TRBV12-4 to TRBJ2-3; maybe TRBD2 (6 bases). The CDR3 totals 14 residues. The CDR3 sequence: CAVGRTSGTDTQYF. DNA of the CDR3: TGTGCGGTGGGGAGGACATCTGGCACAGATACGCAGTATTTT.

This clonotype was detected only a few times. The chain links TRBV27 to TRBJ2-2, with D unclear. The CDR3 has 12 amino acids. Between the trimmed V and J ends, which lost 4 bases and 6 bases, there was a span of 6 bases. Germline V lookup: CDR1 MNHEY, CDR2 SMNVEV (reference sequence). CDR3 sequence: CASSSHPGELFF. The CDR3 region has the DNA TGTGCCAGCAGTTCACACCCCGGGGAGCTGTTTTTT.

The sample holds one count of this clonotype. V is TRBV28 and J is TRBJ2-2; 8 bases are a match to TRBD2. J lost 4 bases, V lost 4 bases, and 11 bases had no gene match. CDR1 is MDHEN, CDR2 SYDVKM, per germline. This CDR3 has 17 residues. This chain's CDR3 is CASSSLLERGPTGELFF. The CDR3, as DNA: TGTGCCAGCAGTTCCCTACTAGAGCGGGGGCCCACCGGGGAGCTGTTTTTT.

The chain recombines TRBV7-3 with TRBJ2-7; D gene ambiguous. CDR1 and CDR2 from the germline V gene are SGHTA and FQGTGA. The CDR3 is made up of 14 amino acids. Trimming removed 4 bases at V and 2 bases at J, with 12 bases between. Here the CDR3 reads CASSSWYGPYEQYF. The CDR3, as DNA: TGTGCCAGCAGCTCCTGGTACGGCCCCTACGAGCAGTACTTC.

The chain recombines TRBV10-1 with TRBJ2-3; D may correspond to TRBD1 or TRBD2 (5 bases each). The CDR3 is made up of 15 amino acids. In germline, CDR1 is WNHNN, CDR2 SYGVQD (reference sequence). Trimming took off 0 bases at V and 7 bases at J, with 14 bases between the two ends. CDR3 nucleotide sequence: TGCGCCAGCAGTGAGTCGAGAGGGAAGGGGAATACGCAGTATTTT. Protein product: CASSESRGKGNTQYF.